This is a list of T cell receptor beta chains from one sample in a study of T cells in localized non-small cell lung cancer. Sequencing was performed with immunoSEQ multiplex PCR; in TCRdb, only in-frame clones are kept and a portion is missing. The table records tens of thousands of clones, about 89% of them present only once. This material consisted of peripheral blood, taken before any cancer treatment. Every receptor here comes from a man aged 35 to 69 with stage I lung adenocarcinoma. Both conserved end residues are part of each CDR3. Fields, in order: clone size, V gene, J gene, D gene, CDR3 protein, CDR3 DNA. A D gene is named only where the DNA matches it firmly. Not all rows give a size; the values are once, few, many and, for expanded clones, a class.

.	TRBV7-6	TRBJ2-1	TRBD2	CASSQSGNIRNEQFF	TGTGCCAGCAGCCAGAGCGGGAATATTAGAAATGAGCAGTTCTTC
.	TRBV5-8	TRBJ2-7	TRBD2	CASRTGLAGAYEQYF	TGTGCCAGCAGGACCGGACTAGCGGGGGCCTACGAGCAGTACTTC
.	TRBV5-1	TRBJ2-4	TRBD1	CASSSGTGGNIQYF	TGCGCCAGCAGCTCAGGGACAGGGGGAAACATTCAGTACTTC
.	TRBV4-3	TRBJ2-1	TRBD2	CASSRGAGELNEQFF	TGCGCCAGCAGCCGAGGGGCGGGGGAACTCAATGAGCAGTTCTTC
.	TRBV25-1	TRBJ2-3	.	CASSDHGRATDTQYF	TGTGCCAGCAGTGATCACGGCAGGGCGACAGATACGCAGTATTTT
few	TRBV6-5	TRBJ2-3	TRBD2	CASSYKSGSRKDTQYF	TGTGCCAGCAGTTACAAAAGCGGGAGTAGGAAAGATACGCAGTATTTT
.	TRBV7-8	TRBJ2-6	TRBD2	CASSLHGGGLTGANVLTF	TGTGCCAGCAGCTTACACGGGGGGGGACTAACGGGGGCCAACGTCCTGACTTTC
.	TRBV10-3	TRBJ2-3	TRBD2	CAISESGLAGGVADTQYF	TGTGCCATCAGTGAGTCCGGACTAGCGGGAGGGGTTGCAGATACGCAGTATTTT
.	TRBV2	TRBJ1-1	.	CASSLGENTEAFF	TGTGCCAGCAGTCTCGGGGAGAACACTGAAGCTTTCTTT
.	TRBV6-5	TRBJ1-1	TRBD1	CASSYSGTAKTEAFF	TGTGCCAGCAGTTATTCCGGGACAGCGAAGACTGAAGCTTTCTTT
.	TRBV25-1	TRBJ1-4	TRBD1	CASSELGTGGNEKLFF	TGTGCCAGCAGTGAGCTCGGGACAGGGGGTAATGAAAAACTGTTTTTT